The 32 T cell receptor beta chains given below trace back to one sample, sequenced in a study of T cells in Graves' hyperthyroidism and ophthalmopathy. The TCR beta CDR3 regions underwent amplification using RNA transcripts as the source. First-round RT-PCR with HTBI primers amplified the TCR CDR3 region. TCRdb itself ran the multiplex PCR reads through MiXCR, one entry per CDR3 protein. The table shows a few hundred thousand distinct CDR3 sequences, with around 21% occurring only once. The sample taken for sequencing was blood. The receptor set was obtained from a man aged 18 to 29 with Graves' hyperthyroidism.

The gene calls are TRBV6-1 and TRBJ1-1; a weak D match, TRBD1 (5 bases). CDR3 size: 15 residues. Deletions cut 3 bases from V and 1 base from J, with 12 bases between. Germline V gene lookup returns CDR1 MNHNS and CDR2 SASEGT. The CDR3 DNA sequence: TGTGCCAGCAGTGACCCACAGGTGACGAACACTGAAGCTTTCTTT. Amino acid sequence: CASSDPQVTNTEAFF.

This clonotype has more than one count but fewer than ten. The genes are TRBV9 and TRBJ2-2; 12 positions match TRBD2. Germline CDR1 and CDR2: SGDLS and YYNGEE. The CDR3 is made up of 17 amino acids. The V segment lost 3 bases and the J segment 3 bases; nucleotides outside the gene matches: 6. This chain's CDR3 is CASSGSSGGAYTGELFF. The CDR3 DNA reads as TGTGCCAGCAGCGGATCTAGCGGGGGGGCTTACACCGGGGAGCTGTTTTTT.

The J gene is TRBJ2-4, the V gene TRBV19; D perhaps matches TRBD2 (6 bases). V was shortened by 1 base and J by 0 bases, with 16 bases between the two germline ends. Germline lookup yields CDR1 LNHDA and CDR2 SQIVND (reference sequence). The CDR3 has 18 amino acids. CDR3 in DNA: TGTGCCAGTAGTATAGTCGCTTCGGGACTCCTAGCCAAAAACATTCAGTACTTC. Translated, it gives CASSIVASGLLAKNIQYF.

The CDR3: CASAAGTGDTGELFF. The CDR3 DNA is TGTGCCAGCGCGGCCGGGACAGGGGACACCGGGGAGCTGTTTTTT. The chain carries TRBV25-1 and TRBJ2-2; the match to TRBD1 covers 10 bases. This CDR3 contains 15 residues. The V gene end was trimmed by 8 bases and the J gene end by 3 bases; junction bases not matched to a gene: 6. CDR1 and CDR2 from the germline V gene are MGHDK and SYGVNS. Complete variable domain (other parts from reference TRBV25-1 and TRBJ2-2): EADIYQTPRYLVIGTGKKITLECSQTMGHDKMYWYQQDPGMELHLIHYSYGVNSTEKGDLSSESTVSRIRTEHFPLTLESARPSHTSQYLCASAAGTGDTGELFFGEGSRLTVL.

The chain joins TRBV6-1 to TRBJ1-1, with D perhaps matching TRBD1 (6 bases). The germline V gene encodes CDR1 MNHNS and CDR2 SASEGT. Deletions cut 5 bases from V and 5 bases from J, with 12 bases between. The CDR3 length is 13 residues. In DNA form, the CDR3 reads TGTGCCAGCAGTAGAACCAGGGGAACTGAAGCTTTCTTT. This sequence encodes CASSRTRGTEAFF.

In its sample, this clonotype was seen many times. The CDR3: CASSLFGRGGNTIYF. The CDR3 DNA reads TGTGCCAGCAGTTTATTTGGCAGGGGAGGAAACACCATATATTTT. The chain carries TRBV12-3 or TRBV12-4 and TRBJ1-3; weak D call: TRBD1 (6 bases). V lost 2 bases, J lost 4 bases, and 12 bases lay in between. This CDR3 has 15 amino acids.

This clonotype was observed many times. The rearrangement uses TRBV30 and TRBJ1-2; D is unclear. This CDR3 contains 16 residues. From germline, CDR1 is GTSNPN and CDR2 SVGIG (reference sequence). Trimming stripped 6 bases from V and 4 bases from J, with 24 bases between. Here the CDR3 DNA reads TGTGCCTGCCCCCTGTGGAGCCCGTTTTCTATCTATGGCTACACCTTC. It yields the protein CACPLWSPFSIYGYTF.

This clonotype was detected a few times. The rearrangement joins TRBV18 to TRBJ2-5; the D gene is possibly TRBD1 (6 bases). The CDR3 has 15 residues. Germline CDR1 and CDR2: KGHSH and LQKENI. The V end lost 0 bases, the J end lost 5 bases, and 13 bases lay between the germline ends. CDR3 in DNA: TGTGCCAGCTCACCACCGGGGGCTTACGGGGAGACCCAGTACTTC. Translating it yields CASSPPGAYGETQYF.

The rearrangement joins TRBV5-1 to TRBJ2-5; TRBD1 matches at 9 bases. Germline CDR1 reads SGHRS; CDR2 reads YFSETQ. With V trimmed by 2 bases and J by 7 bases, 3 bases remained unmatched. The CDR3 is 13 amino acids. The CDR3 is CASSLGQGSTQYF. The CDR3 nucleotides read TGCGCCAGCAGCTTAGGACAGGGGTCGACCCAGTACTTC.

In this sample, this clonotype turned up many times. The chain uses TRBV6-1 and TRBJ1-1; 7 nucleotides agree with TRBD1. Germline values: CDR1 MNHNS, CDR2 SASEGT. Germline trimming cut 8 bases from V and 2 bases from J; bases unmatched to any gene: 5. The CDR3 spans 13 residues. In DNA form, the CDR3 reads TGTGCCAGCCGCCAAGGGGGCAACACTGAAGCTTTCTTT. This gives the protein CASRQGGNTEAFF.

This clonotype was observed a few times. A much larger clone differs by one base, so this may be a read error. This chain joins TRBV6-1 and TRBJ1-6, with 8 bases identical to TRBD1. The CDR3 sequence is 14 residues long. Germline V gives CDR1 MNHNS, CDR2 SASEGT. The CDR3, as DNA: TGTGCCAGCAGTGAAGGGACAGGGTATTCACCCCCCCACTTT. Translated, it gives CASSEGTGYSPPHF.

In its sample, this clonotype was seen a few times. This rearrangement joins TRBV20-1 to TRBJ1-5, with 7 bases aligning to TRBD1. The CDR3 sequence is 13 residues long. With V trimmed by 5 bases and J by 4 bases, 5 bases remained unmatched. From germline, CDR1 is DFQATT and CDR2 SNEGSKA (reference sequence). The CDR3 nucleotides are TGCAGTGCTCGGGACAGCGTTAATCAGCCCCAGCATTTT. Its translation is CSARDSVNQPQHF.

Many counts were recorded for this clonotype. No conserved phenylalanine or tryptophan is present at the end of the CDR3, so a read error is the likely explanation. The gene calls are TRBV28 and TRBJ1-1; D is unclear. Germline CDR1 is MDHEN and CDR2 is SYDVKM. The V end was cut by 5 bases, the J end by 11 bases, with 18 bases between. The CDR3 has 13 amino acids. CDR3 protein: CASSPRLRYQAFS. CDR3 sequence (DNA): TGTGCCAGCAGTCCTCGACTTCGATATCAGGCTTTCTCT.

This clonotype was counted many times. The chain joins TRBV4-2 to TRBJ1-2, with 7 nucleotides matching TRBD1. CDR1 is LGHNA, CDR2 YNFKEQ, per germline. J lost 6 bases, V lost 0 bases, and 4 bases had no gene match. The CDR3 is 14 amino acids. The CDR3 sequence is CASSQDIQGHGYTF. The CDR3 bases are TGTGCCAGCAGCCAAGATATACAGGGGCATGGCTACACCTTC.

The table lists this clonotype with many counts. The rearrangement joins TRBV5-1 to TRBJ1-1; 9 bases match TRBD1. Germline CDR1 SGHRS, CDR2 YFSETQ. V shed 3 bases, J shed 3 bases, and the junction held 6 bases outside the gene matches. This CDR3 contains 15 residues. The CDR3 reads CASSWTGAWDTEAFF. CDR3 DNA sequence: TGCGCCAGCAGCTGGACAGGGGCGTGGGACACTGAAGCTTTCTTT.

This clonotype appeared a few times. The rearrangement links TRBV12-5 to TRBJ1-5; no clear D. The CDR3 runs to 17 residues. CDR1 is LGHNT, CDR2 FRNRAP, per germline. V was pared by 0 bases and J by 0 bases, with 12 bases between. The CDR3 DNA reads as TGTGCTAGTGGTTTGGTAACATTGGGAGATAGCAATCAGCCCCAGCATTTT. It is translated as CASGLVTLGDSNQPQHF. Looking up the rest from reference TRBV12-5 and TRBJ1-5 gives the full variable domain: DARVTQTPRHKVTEMGQEVTMRCQPILGHNTVFWYRQTMMQGLELLAYFRNRAPLDDSGMPKDRFSAEMPDATLATLKIQPSEPRDSAVYFCASGLVTLGDSNQPQHFGDGTRLSIL.

This clonotype was detected many times. This chain connects TRBV12-3 or TRBV12-4 to TRBJ1-5; D remains ambiguous. Trimming took off 3 bases at V and 1 base at J, with 16 bases between the two ends. This CDR3 is 17 amino acids long. The CDR3 region has the DNA TGTGCCAGCAGTTTTGGAGTAGACGACCCAAGCAATCAGCCCCAGCATTTT. Protein product: CASSFGVDDPSNQPQHF.

The chain carries TRBV4-1 and TRBJ1-2, with no clear D. The V and J ends lost 3 bases and 7 bases respectively, with 9 bases between them. Germline V lookup: CDR1 MGHRA, CDR2 YSYEKL. The CDR3 totals 12 residues. The CDR3 nucleotides read TGCGCCAGCAGCCAGGTCGCCGGTGGCTACACCTTC. Its translation: CASSQVAGGYTF.

Written as DNA, the CDR3 is TGCAGTGCTAGTCCCGGGACAGGGGCCGGAGAGACCCAGTACTTC. This encodes CSASPGTGAGETQYF. The chain recombines TRBV20-1 with TRBJ2-5; 10 bases line up with TRBD1. Germline CDR1 reads DFQATT; CDR2 reads SNEGSKA (reference sequence). The CDR3 has 15 residues. Trimming cost V 3 bases and J 4 bases; bases outside gene matches: 8.

The chain uses TRBV6-5 and TRBJ1-1, with a weak D call TRBD1 (5 bases). V was clipped by 7 bases and J by 7 bases, with 10 bases between them. The CDR3 consists of 11 residues. The germline gives CDR1 MNHEY, CDR2 SVGAGI. The CDR3 DNA reads TGTGCCAGCACGTTCGGGGGTGAAGCTTTCTTT. Its translation is CASTFGGEAFF.

The genes are TRBV12-3 or TRBV12-4 and TRBJ2-5; possibly TRBD1 or TRBD2 for D (5 bases each). This CDR3 contains 16 residues. V lost 6 bases, J lost 3 bases, and 20 bases lay in between. The CDR3 DNA sequence: TGTGCCAGCAGAATAGGACTGGGGCACAGAAAAGAGACCCAGTACTTC. Translation gives CASRIGLGHRKETQYF.

The chain recombines TRBV10-2 with TRBJ2-7; possibly TRBD1 for D (6 bases). Looked up from germline, CDR1 is WSHSY and CDR2 is SAAADI. The CDR3 covers 13 residues. The V end lost 2 bases, the J end lost 6 bases, and 11 bases lay between the germline ends. The CDR3 DNA sequence: TGCGCCAGCAGTGAGAACAGGGTCGGCGAGCAGTACTTC. Amino acid sequence: CASSENRVGEQYF.

This clonotype was detected only a few times. A read error may produce the germline difference seen at one junction end. The chain couples TRBV11-2 to TRBJ2-7; no firm D call. CDR1 and CDR2 (germline): SGHAT, FQNNGV. The CDR3 totals 13 residues. In DNA form, the CDR3 reads TGTGCCAGCAGCTTGAACCTGGCCTACAAGCAGTACTTC. It translates to CASSLNLAYKQYF.

This clonotype was seen ten or more times. The J gene is TRBJ2-2, the V gene TRBV6-5; D call uncertain. From germline, CDR1 is MNHEY and CDR2 SVGAGI. The CDR3 runs to 14 residues. With 2 bases removed from V and 3 bases from J, the gap between germline ends came to 7 bases. In DNA, the CDR3 is TGTGCCAGCAGTTACGCCGGATACACCGGGGAGCTGTTTTTT. Amino acids: CASSYAGYTGELFF.

Ten or more counts support this clonotype. The chain uses TRBV6-5 and TRBJ1-5; D ambiguous. Trimming took off 5 bases at V and 5 bases at J, with 13 bases between the two ends. Germline assignment: CDR1 MNHEY and CDR2 SVGAGI. The CDR3 spans 14 residues. The CDR3 DNA is TGTGCCAGCAGTCCATCGGGGTCATATCAGCCCCAGCATTTT. Amino acid sequence: CASSPSGSYQPQHF.

Here the CDR3 reads CASRFSNRVGEQYF. Written as DNA, the CDR3 is TGTGCCAGCAGATTTAGCAATAGGGTTGGCGAGCAGTACTTC. V is TRBV11-2 and J is TRBJ2-7, with unresolved D. The CDR3 runs 14 residues. V was clipped by 6 bases and J by 6 bases, with 18 bases between them. Looked up from germline, CDR1 is SGHAT and CDR2 is FQNNGV.

This clonotype was seen many times. V and J are TRBV20-1 and TRBJ1-1; 7 bases line up with TRBD1. The ends lost 6 bases at V and 5 bases at J; junction bases unmatched: 12. Germline assignment: CDR1 DFQATT and CDR2 SNEGSKA (reference sequence). This CDR3 region has 14 residues. The CDR3 DNA follows: TGCAGTGCCAGTAGGGACAGCGCGAGGACTGAAGCTTTCTTT. Protein sequence: CSASRDSARTEAFF.

The chain joins TRBV6-1 to TRBJ1-2; 11 nucleotides align to TRBD1. This CDR3 region has 14 residues. The germline V gene encodes CDR1 MNHNS and CDR2 SASEGT. After removal of 5 bases from V and 7 bases from J, the junction contained 6 bases not matched to a gene. The CDR3 loop is CASSMDRGRGGYTF. The CDR3 nucleotides read TGTGCCAGCAGTATGGACAGGGGGCGGGGTGGCTACACCTTC.

There are a few counts of this clonotype. The chain joins TRBV6-1 to TRBJ1-1, with 7 positions matching TRBD1. The CDR3 extends over 12 amino acids. V dropped 5 bases and J dropped 10; count of bases not matched to a gene: 7. The V gene's germline CDR1 is MNHNS and CDR2 SASEGT. Here the CDR3 reads CASSLDRERAFF. The CDR3, as DNA: TGTGCCAGCAGTCTAGACAGGGAGAGAGCTTTCTTT.

This clonotype has a count of ten or more. V and J are TRBV15 and TRBJ1-5; D unresolved. The CDR3 runs 18 residues. CDR1 is LNHNV and CDR2 is YYDKDF in the germline V gene (reference sequence). Trimming pared 1 base from V and 0 bases from J, leaving 16 bases between. The CDR3 here is CATSRVEGWSDSNQPQHF. The CDR3, as DNA: TGTGCCACCAGCAGAGTGGAGGGCTGGTCAGATAGCAATCAGCCCCAGCATTTT.

This clonotype was detected ten times or more. V gene TRBV11-1 combines with J gene TRBJ2-7; D gene uncertain. Deletions cut 3 bases from V and 2 bases from J, with 17 bases between. CDR3 size: 16 residues. CDR1 and CDR2 from the germline V gene are SGHAT and FQDESV (reference sequence). CDR3 protein: CASSLGRPWFAYEQYF. The CDR3 nucleotides read TGTGCCAGCAGCTTGGGCCGACCGTGGTTCGCCTACGAGCAGTACTTC.

This clonotype was detected ten times or more. The rearrangement links TRBV6-5 to TRBJ2-7; TRBD2 might be the D (5 bases). With 0 bases removed from V and 3 bases from J, the gap between germline ends came to 6 bases. Germline V gene lookup returns CDR1 MNHEY and CDR2 SVGAGI. The length of the CDR3 is 13 residues. CDR3 bases: TGTGCCAGCAGTTACTCGAGGGACTACGAGCAGTACTTC. Translated: CASSYSRDYEQYF.